This T cell receptor (beta chain) derives from a study of blood T cell repertoires in COVID-19. Background on the study: Samples representing acute and convalescent COVID-19 were sourced from the United States, Italy and Spain.

This CDR3 is 14 amino acids long. Germline V CDR1 and CDR2: SGHDT, YYEEEE. Deletions cut 3 bases from V and 7 bases from J, with 16 bases between. The protocol was immunoSEQ multiplex PCR, while the TCRdb copy is restricted to in-frame clones and leaves out a portion. The sample lists tens of thousands of clones, 80% to 90% occurring once. Sequencing input: peripheral blood. The source is a man between 45 and 60 years old with acute or convalescent COVID-19. The V and J genes are TRBV5-6 and TRBJ1-1; perhaps TRBD1 as D (5 bases). The CDR3 loop is CASSYVGADGEAFF. The CDR3 DNA follows: TGTGCCAGCAGCTATGTAGGGGCGGACGGTGAAGCTTTCTTT.